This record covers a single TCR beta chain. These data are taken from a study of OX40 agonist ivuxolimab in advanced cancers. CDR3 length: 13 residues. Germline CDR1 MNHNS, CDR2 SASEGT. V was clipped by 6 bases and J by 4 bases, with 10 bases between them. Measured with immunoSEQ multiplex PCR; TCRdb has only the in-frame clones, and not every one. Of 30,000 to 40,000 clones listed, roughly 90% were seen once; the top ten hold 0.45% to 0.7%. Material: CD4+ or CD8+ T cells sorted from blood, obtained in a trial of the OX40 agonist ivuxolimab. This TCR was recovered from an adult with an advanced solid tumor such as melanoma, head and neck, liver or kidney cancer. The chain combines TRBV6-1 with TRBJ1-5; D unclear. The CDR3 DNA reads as TGTGCCAGCAGACCCGACGGAAATCAGCCCCAGCATTTT. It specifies CASRPDGNQPQHF.